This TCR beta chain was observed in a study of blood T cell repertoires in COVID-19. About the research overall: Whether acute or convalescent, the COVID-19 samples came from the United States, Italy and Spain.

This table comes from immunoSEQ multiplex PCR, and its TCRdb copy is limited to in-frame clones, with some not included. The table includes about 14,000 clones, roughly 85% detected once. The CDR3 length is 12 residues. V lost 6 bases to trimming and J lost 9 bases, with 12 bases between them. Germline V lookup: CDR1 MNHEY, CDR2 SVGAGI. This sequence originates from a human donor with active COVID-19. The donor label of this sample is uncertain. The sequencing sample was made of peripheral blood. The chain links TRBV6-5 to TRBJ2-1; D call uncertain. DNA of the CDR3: TGTGCCAGCAGCCTGGCCGCTGGTGAGCAGTTCTTC. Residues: CASSLAAGEQFF.